These 27 T cell receptor beta chains came from one sample sequenced in a study of PD-1 blockade in mismatch repair-deficient tumors (dated by TCRdb to 2016 to 2017). Receptors were amplified or captured by the immunoSEQ multiplex PCR assay. TCRdb took this table from immuneACCESS and kept in-frame rearrangements with V and J called. Such tables lack part of the clones; where checked against another copy, unresolved V genes explain under half of the gap, and the rest is unexplained. The sample table records 70,000 to 90,000 clones; approximately 78% of these occur just once. Jointly, the top ten make up 5% to 7% of the sample. Material: peripheral blood, obtained 44 weeks after starting pembrolizumab. The receptors were gathered from an adult with mismatch repair-deficient cancer.

This chain joins TRBV5-1 and TRBJ2-7; possible D gene TRBD1, 7 bases. There are 16 residues in the CDR3. V was trimmed by 0 bases and J by 4 bases, leaving 17 bases between them. Germline V CDR1 and CDR2: SGHRS, YFSETQ. CDR3 residues: CASSLARGQGGYEQYF. CDR3 nucleotides: TGCGCCAGCAGCTTGGCTCGCGGGCAGGGGGGATACGAGCAGTACTTC.

The gene calls are TRBV4-1 and TRBJ2-7, with D perhaps matching TRBD2 (5 bases). Germline V gene lookup returns CDR1 MGHRA and CDR2 YSYEKL. The CDR3 has 12 residues. V lost 1 base to trimming and J lost 10 bases, with 11 bases between them. For the CDR3, the DNA is TGCGCCAGCAGCCAAGTTGGACTCGGTCAGTACTTC. The encoded protein is CASSQVGLGQYF.

The count of this clone is one. The chain employs TRBV6-4 and TRBJ2-2; D remains unclear. Looked up from germline, CDR1 is MRHNA and CDR2 is SNTAGT. This CDR3 is built from 16 residues. The germline V and J ends were trimmed by 3 bases and 1 base, with 12 bases remaining between them. The chain's CDR3 is CASSEMGTENTGELFF. CDR3 in DNA: TGTGCCAGCAGTGAGATGGGTACAGAGAACACCGGGGAGCTGTTTTTT.

J is TRBJ2-2 and V is TRBV29-1, with 9 bases aligning to TRBD1. Losses at the gene ends were 4 bases for V and 3 bases for J; bases not matched to a gene: 0. CDR1 is SQVTM, CDR2 ANQGSEA, per germline. This CDR3 has 13 residues. The CDR3: CSVGTGDTGELFF. The CDR3 DNA is TGCAGCGTTGGGACAGGGGACACCGGGGAGCTGTTTTTT.

V is TRBV7-4 and J is TRBJ2-1; 10 positions match TRBD2. The CDR3 has 16 amino acids. Germline lookup yields CDR1 SGHVT and CDR2 SQSDAQ. V trimming: 5 bases; J trimming: 6 bases; junction bases outside the gene matches: 10. The CDR3 DNA reads TGTGCCAGCAGCACCAGCGGGAGGGGTCCTGTCAATGAGCAGTTCTTC. Encoded protein: CASSTSGRGPVNEQFF.

CDR3 in amino acids: CASSRDFNTEAFF. As DNA, the CDR3 is TGCGCCAGCAGCCGGGACTTTAACACTGAAGCTTTCTTT. V gene TRBV5-1 combines with J gene TRBJ1-1; possibly TRBD1 for D (5 bases). CDR1 and CDR2 (germline): SGHRS, YFSETQ. The CDR3 runs to 13 residues. With 4 bases removed from V and 2 bases from J, the gap between germline ends came to 9 bases.

This clone appeared a single time. The rearrangement links TRBV6-1 to TRBJ2-7, with 8 positions matching TRBD2. V shed 2 bases and J 3 bases; nucleotides not matched to a gene: 6. Germline V gives CDR1 MNHNS, CDR2 SASEGT. This CDR3 has 15 residues. CDR3: CASSELAGGFYEQYF. DNA for the CDR3: TGTGCCAGCAGTGAACTAGCGGGTGGATTCTACGAGCAGTACTTC.

V gene TRBV25-1 combines with J gene TRBJ1-1; unclear D gene. V shed 9 bases and J shed 1 base, with 15 bases lying between them. Germline loops: CDR1 MGHDK, CDR2 SYGVNS. The CDR3 is 14 amino acids. The CDR3 DNA reads as TGTGCCAGTATTCCGGGCCACAAGAACACTGAAGCTTTCTTT. It is translated as CASIPGHKNTEAFF.

The V call is TRBV6-4, the J call TRBJ2-6; D is unclear. Germline V CDR1 and CDR2: MRHNA, SNTAGT. The CDR3 runs 17 residues. V lost 3 bases and J 0 bases, leaving 12 bases between the germline ends. The CDR3 spells CASSDELRHSGANVLTF. In DNA form, the CDR3 reads TGTGCCAGCAGTGATGAGTTAAGACACTCTGGGGCCAACGTCCTGACTTTC.

J is TRBJ1-4 and V is TRBV5-1; no clear D. CDR1 is SGHRS, CDR2 YFSETQ, per germline. The ends were cut back, 0 bases at V and 7 bases at J, with 13 bases in the middle. This CDR3 contains 15 residues. This CDR3 reads CASSLEERPSEKLFF. For the CDR3, the DNA is TGCGCCAGCAGCTTGGAAGAGCGACCCTCTGAAAAACTGTTTTTT.

The chain couples TRBV7-2 to TRBJ1-2; TRBD1 is a possible D gene (5 bases). The V and J ends lost 5 bases and 0 bases respectively, with 10 bases between them. The CDR3 loop spans 14 amino acids. Germline assignment: CDR1 SGHTA and CDR2 FQGNSA. DNA of the CDR3: TGTGCCAGCAGCCGTGACAGCTCTAACTATGGCTACACCTTC. This translates into CASSRDSSNYGYTF. The variable domain in full, completed from reference TRBV7-2 and TRBJ1-2, reads GAGVSQSPSNKVTEKGKDVELRCDPISGHTALYWYRQSLGQGLEFLIYFQGNSAPDKSGLPSDRFSAERTGGSVSTLTIQRTQQEDSAVYLCASSRDSSNYGYTFGSGTRLTVV.

The chain has TRBV7-2 and TRBJ2-7, with a tentative D call TRBD1 (5 bases). The V end lost 3 bases, the J end lost 0 bases, and 9 bases lay between the germline ends. CDR1 SGHTA and CDR2 FQGNSA come from the germline V gene. There are 14 residues in the CDR3. The CDR3 DNA reads as TGTGCCAGCAGCTTCTTGACAGTCTCCTACGAGCAGTACTTC. Its translation: CASSFLTVSYEQYF.

The chain uses TRBV18 and TRBJ2-7, with 7 bases that match TRBD2. V lost 6 bases, J lost 5 bases, and 7 bases stayed unmatched. The CDR3 consists of 13 residues. Germline CDR1 reads KGHSH; CDR2 reads LQKENI. The CDR3 DNA reads as TGTGCCAGCTCCCGCGCTAGCGGACACGAGCAGTACTTC. Translated, it gives CASSRASGHEQYF. The whole variable domain, filled in from reference TRBV18 and TRBJ2-7, reads NAGVMQNPRHLVRRRGQEARLRCSPMKGHSHVYWYRQLPEEGLKFMVYLQKENIIDESGMPKERFSAEFPKEGPSILRIQQVVRGDSAAYFCASSRASGHEQYFGPGTRLTVT.

The chain carries TRBV6-5 and TRBJ2-1; 8 bases are shared with TRBD2. The germline gives CDR1 MNHEY, CDR2 SVGAGI. This CDR3 has 15 amino acids. Unmatched junction bases numbered 10, after V lost 5 bases and J lost 7 bases. In DNA form, the CDR3 reads TGTGCCAGCAGTCCAGCGGGAGTGGTATTAAATGAGCAGTTCTTC. It is translated as CASSPAGVVLNEQFF.

Only one count was recorded for this clone. V and J are TRBV7-9 and TRBJ2-5, with 9 bases identical to TRBD2. The ends lost 5 bases at V and 2 bases at J; junction bases unmatched: 9. The germline V gene encodes CDR1 SEHNR and CDR2 FQNEAQ (reference sequence). This CDR3 contains 16 residues. The CDR3 DNA is TGTGCCAGCAGCCCATTAGCGGGAGAGGTTCAAGAGACCCAGTACTTC. Protein sequence: CASSPLAGEVQETQYF.

This sequence joins TRBV5-4 and TRBJ2-2; D is ambiguous. The V gene lost 4 bases and the J gene lost 3 bases, with 7 bases spanning the gap. This CDR3 comprises 13 residues. CDR1 SGHNT and CDR2 YYREEE come from the germline V gene (reference sequence). CDR3 DNA: TGTGCCAGCAGCGGAGACTACACCGGGGAGCTGTTTTTT. This codes for CASSGDYTGELFF.

The chain uses TRBV10-2 and TRBJ1-3; 7 bases map to TRBD1. The CDR3 has 17 amino acids. J gave up 0 bases and V 2 bases, and 7 bases lay outside the gene matches. Germline CDR1 WSHSY, CDR2 SAAADI. CDR3 DNA sequence: TGCGCCAGCAGTGAGCCGGGGACAGCCGCCTCTGGAAACACCATATATTTT. This sequence encodes CASSEPGTAASGNTIYF.

The genes are TRBV30 and TRBJ1-2; 9 bases line up with TRBD1. J lost 14 bases, V lost 4 bases, and 8 bases had no gene match. The CDR3 length is 11 residues. The V gene's germline CDR1 is GTSNPN and CDR2 SVGIG (reference sequence). The CDR3 DNA sequence: TGTGCCTGGACAACCGGGACAGGGAGGACCTTC. Amino acid sequence: CAWTTGTGRTF.

The chain joins TRBV4-2 to TRBJ2-2, with 8 bases matching TRBD2. The J segment lost 2 bases and the V segment lost 0 bases, leaving 8 bases of the junction unmatched. The CDR3 sequence is 18 residues long. Germline assignment: CDR1 LGHNA and CDR2 YNFKEQ. The CDR3 region has the DNA TGTGCCAGCAGCCAAGATGATGGACTAGCAGTTAACACCGGGGAGCTGTTTTTT. It yields the protein CASSQDDGLAVNTGELFF.

J is TRBJ2-5 and V is TRBV7-3, with 8 bases fitting TRBD2. The CDR3 totals 16 residues. In germline, CDR1 is SGHTA, CDR2 FQGTGA. The V segment lost 0 bases and the J segment 4 bases; nucleotides outside the gene matches: 7. Here the CDR3 reads CASSLTGSGKVETQYF. The CDR3 region has the DNA TGTGCCAGCAGCTTAACAGGTAGCGGGAAGGTAGAGACCCAGTACTTC.

The V and J genes are TRBV27 and TRBJ2-1; D may match TRBD1 or TRBD2 (5 bases each). V shed 0 bases and J shed 7 bases, with 10 bases lying between them. CDR3 length: 14 residues. The germline V gene has CDR1 MNHEY and CDR2 SMNVEV (reference sequence). In DNA, the CDR3 is TGTGCCAGCAGTTTATCGAACAGGAGGAATGAGCAGTTCTTC. Its translation is CASSLSNRRNEQFF.

The chain carries TRBV30 and TRBJ2-7; D is undetermined. CDR3 length equals 12 residues. V dropped 2 bases and J dropped 5 bases, with 10 bases sitting between them. CDR1 is GTSNPN and CDR2 is SVGIG in the germline V gene (reference sequence). The CDR3 DNA is TGTGCCTGGAGTCCTGGCACTAACGAGCAGTACTTC. Its translation: CAWSPGTNEQYF.

The rearrangement links TRBV7-9 to TRBJ1-2; 9 bases align to TRBD1. Per the germline V gene, CDR1 is SEHNR and CDR2 is FQNEAQ (reference sequence). Trimming took 3 bases from V and 6 from J; bases not matched to a gene: 8. The CDR3 sequence is 15 residues long. CDR3 sequence: CASSLGTGGEDGYTF. The DNA of the CDR3 is TGTGCCAGCAGCTTGGGAACAGGGGGCGAAGATGGCTACACCTTC.

The genes are TRBV10-3 and TRBJ2-7, with TRBD2 matching 9 bases. V lost 6 bases to trimming and J lost 3 bases; unmatched junction nucleotides: 6. Germline loops: CDR1 ENHRY, CDR2 SYGVKD. The CDR3 is 14 residues long. CDR3 nucleotide sequence: TGTGCCATCAGCGACCCGACTAGCGGCTACGAGCAGTACTTC. Translation gives CAISDPTSGYEQYF.

This chain joins TRBV6-5 and TRBJ2-1, with TRBD2 matching 8 bases. The CDR3 is 15 residues long. Germline V lookup: CDR1 MNHEY, CDR2 SVGAGI. The J segment lost 3 bases and the V segment lost 4 bases, leaving 5 bases of the junction unmatched. The DNA of the CDR3 is TGTGCCAGCAGTTTTCTAGCGGGTAACTACAATGAGCAGTTCTTC. It specifies CASSFLAGNYNEQFF.

The V gene is TRBV11-3, the J gene TRBJ1-1; TRBD1 is a possible D gene (5 bases). From germline, CDR1 is SGHNT and CDR2 YENEEA. V lost 6 bases and J 4 bases, leaving 12 bases between the germline ends. CDR3 length: 13 residues. This CDR3 is CASSHYRSTEAFF. The DNA for the CDR3 is TGTGCCAGCAGTCACTACAGGTCCACTGAAGCTTTCTTT.

The V and J genes are TRBV7-9 and TRBJ2-3; 15 nucleotides align to TRBD2. The CDR3 runs to 19 residues. CDR1 is SEHNR, CDR2 FQNEAQ, per germline (reference sequence). V lost 5 bases to trimming and J lost 3 bases; unmatched junction nucleotides: 12. CDR3 coding DNA: TGTGCCAGCAGCCAACCCTTAGCAGGGACTAGCGGGAGGACAGATACGCAGTATTTT. Its translation: CASSQPLAGTSGRTDTQYF.